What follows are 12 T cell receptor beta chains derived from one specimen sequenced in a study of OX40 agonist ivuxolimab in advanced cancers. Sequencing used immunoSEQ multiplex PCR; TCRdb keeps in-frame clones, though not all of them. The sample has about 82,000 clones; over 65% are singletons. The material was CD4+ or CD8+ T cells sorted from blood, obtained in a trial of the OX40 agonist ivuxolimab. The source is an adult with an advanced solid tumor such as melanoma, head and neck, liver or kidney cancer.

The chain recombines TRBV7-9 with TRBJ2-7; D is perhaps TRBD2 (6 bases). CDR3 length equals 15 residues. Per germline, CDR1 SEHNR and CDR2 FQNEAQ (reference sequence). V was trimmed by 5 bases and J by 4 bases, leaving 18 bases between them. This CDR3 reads CASSPGGGQAYEQYF. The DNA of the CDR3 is TGTGCCAGCAGCCCCGGCGGAGGGCAGGCGTACGAGCAGTACTTC. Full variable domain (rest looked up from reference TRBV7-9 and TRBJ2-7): DTGVSQNPRHKITKRGQNVTFRCDPISEHNRLYWYRQTLGQGPEFLTYFQNEAQLEKSRLLSDRFSAERPKGSFSTLEIQRTEQGDSAMYLCASSPGGGQAYEQYFGPGTRLTVT.

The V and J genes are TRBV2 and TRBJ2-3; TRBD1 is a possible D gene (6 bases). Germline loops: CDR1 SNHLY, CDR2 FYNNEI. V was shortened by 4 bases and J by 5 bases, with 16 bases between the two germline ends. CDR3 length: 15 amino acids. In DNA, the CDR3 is TGTGCCAGCAGTGTGAGAGGGGGTGGAGGAGATACGCAGTATTTT. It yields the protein CASSVRGGGGDTQYF.

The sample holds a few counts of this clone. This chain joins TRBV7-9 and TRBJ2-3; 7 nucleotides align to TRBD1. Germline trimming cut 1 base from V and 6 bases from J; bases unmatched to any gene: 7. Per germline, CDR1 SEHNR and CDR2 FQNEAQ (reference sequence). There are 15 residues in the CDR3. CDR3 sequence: CASSLGQGAFDTQYF. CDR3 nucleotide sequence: TGTGCCAGCAGCTTAGGACAGGGCGCCTTTGATACGCAGTATTTT.

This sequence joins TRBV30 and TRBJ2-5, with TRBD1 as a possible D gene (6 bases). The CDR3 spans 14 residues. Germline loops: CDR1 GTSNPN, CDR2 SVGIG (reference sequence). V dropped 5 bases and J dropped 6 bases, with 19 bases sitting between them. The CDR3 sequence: CAWGTQPRMQTQYF. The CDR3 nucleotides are TGTGCCTGGGGGACACAACCCCGGATGCAGACCCAGTACTTC.

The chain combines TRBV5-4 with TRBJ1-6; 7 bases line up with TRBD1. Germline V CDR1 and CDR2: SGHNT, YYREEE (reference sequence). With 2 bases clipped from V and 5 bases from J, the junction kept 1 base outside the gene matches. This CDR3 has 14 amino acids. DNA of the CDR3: TGTGCCAGCAGCTTAGGGACAGATAATTCACCCCTCCACTTT. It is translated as CASSLGTDNSPLHF.

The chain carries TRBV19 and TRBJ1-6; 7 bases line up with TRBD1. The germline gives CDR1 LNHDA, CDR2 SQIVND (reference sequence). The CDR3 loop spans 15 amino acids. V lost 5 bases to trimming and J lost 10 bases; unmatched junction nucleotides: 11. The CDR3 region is CASSARQGRNSPLHF. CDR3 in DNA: TGTGCCAGTAGTGCACGACAGGGTAGGAACTCACCCCTCCACTTT.

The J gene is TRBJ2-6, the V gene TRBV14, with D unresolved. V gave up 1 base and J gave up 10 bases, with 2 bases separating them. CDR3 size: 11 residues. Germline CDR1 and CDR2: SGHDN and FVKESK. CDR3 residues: CASSQVNVLTF. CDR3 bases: TGTGCCAGCAGCCAAGTTAACGTCCTGACTTTC. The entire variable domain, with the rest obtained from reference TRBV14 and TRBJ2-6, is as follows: EAGVTQFPSHSVIEKGQTVTLRCDPISGHDNLYWYRRVMGKEIKFLLHFVKESKQDESGMPNNRFLAERTGGTYSTLKVQPAELEDSGVYFCASSQVNVLTFGAGSRLTVL.

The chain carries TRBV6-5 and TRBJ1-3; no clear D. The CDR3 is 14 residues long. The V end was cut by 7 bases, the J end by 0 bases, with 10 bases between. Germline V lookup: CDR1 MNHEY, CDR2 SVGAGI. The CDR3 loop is CASKGYPSGNTIYF. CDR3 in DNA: TGTGCCAGCAAAGGATACCCCTCTGGAAACACCATATATTTT.

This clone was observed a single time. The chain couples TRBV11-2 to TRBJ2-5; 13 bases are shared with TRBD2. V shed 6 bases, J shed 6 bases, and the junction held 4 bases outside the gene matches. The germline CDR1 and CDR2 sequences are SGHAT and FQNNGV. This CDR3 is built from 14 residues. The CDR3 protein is CASRPGLAGKTQYF. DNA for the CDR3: TGTGCCAGCAGGCCGGGACTAGCGGGGAAGACCCAGTACTTC.

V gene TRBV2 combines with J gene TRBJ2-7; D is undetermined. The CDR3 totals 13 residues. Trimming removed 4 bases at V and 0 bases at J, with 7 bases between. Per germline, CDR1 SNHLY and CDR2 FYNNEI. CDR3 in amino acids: CASSVGSSYEQYF. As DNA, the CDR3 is TGTGCCAGCAGTGTGGGGTCCTCCTACGAGCAGTACTTC.

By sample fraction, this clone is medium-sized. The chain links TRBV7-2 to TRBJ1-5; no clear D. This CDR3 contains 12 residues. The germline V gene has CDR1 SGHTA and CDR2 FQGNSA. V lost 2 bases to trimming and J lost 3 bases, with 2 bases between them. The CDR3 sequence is CASSLNNQPQHF. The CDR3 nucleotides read TGTGCCAGCAGCTTAAACAATCAGCCCCAGCATTTT.

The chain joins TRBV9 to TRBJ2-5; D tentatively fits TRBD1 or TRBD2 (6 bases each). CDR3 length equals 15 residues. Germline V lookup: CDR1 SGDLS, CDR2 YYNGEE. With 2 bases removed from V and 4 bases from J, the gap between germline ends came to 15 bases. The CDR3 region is CASSVAAGEVETQYF. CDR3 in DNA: TGTGCCAGCAGCGTCGCCGCAGGGGAGGTAGAGACCCAGTACTTC.